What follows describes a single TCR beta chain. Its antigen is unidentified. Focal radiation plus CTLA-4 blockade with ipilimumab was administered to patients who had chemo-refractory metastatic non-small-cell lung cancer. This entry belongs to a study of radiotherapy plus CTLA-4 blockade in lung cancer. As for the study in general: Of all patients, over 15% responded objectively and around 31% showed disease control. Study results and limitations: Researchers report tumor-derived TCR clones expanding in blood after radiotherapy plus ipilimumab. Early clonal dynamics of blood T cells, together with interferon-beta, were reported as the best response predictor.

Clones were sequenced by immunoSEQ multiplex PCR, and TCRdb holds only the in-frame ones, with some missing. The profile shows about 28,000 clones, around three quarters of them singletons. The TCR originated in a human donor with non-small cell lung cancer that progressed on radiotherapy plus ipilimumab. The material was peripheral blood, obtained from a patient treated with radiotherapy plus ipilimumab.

The CDR3 DNA reads TGTGCCAGCAGTGCCGGGACAGCCTACCACTATGGCTACACCTTC. Translation gives CASSAGTAYHYGYTF. The rearrangement joins TRBV6-7 to TRBJ1-2; 7 nucleotides agree with TRBD1. TRBV6-7 is noted as an ORF with a role that remains uncertain. Unmatched junction bases numbered 9, after V lost 5 bases and J lost 3 bases. The CDR3 runs 15 residues.